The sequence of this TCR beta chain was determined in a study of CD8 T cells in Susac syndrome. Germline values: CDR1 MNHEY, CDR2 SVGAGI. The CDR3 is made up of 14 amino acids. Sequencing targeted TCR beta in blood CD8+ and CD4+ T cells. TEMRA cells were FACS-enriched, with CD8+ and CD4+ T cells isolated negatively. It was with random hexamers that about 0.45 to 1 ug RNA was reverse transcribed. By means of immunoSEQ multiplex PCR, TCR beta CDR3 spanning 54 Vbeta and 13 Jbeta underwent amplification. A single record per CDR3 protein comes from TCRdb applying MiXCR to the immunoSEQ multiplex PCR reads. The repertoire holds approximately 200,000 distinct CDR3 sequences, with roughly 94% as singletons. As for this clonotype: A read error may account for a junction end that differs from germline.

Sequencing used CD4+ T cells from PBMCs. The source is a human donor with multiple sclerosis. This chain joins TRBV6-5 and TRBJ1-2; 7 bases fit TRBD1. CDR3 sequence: CASTRGPANCGYTF. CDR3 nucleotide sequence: TGTGCCAGCACGAGGGGGCCCGCTAACTGTGGCTACACCTTC.